This T cell receptor beta chain was sequenced during a study of identical twins. Points from the study as a whole: Conclusions were based on cross-sectional statistical analysis, without following the same donors. Out-of-frame alpha sequences shared between twins exhibited an excess of low generation probability. Modelling underestimated the level of out-of-frame TCR alpha sharing observed in monozygotic twins.

TCRdb reprocessed the 5' RACE reads with MiXCR, giving one entry per CDR3 protein. The sample records 1.5 million to 2 million distinct CDR3 sequences, around a third being singletons. CDR3 length: 13 amino acids. CDR1 and CDR2 (germline): MNHEY, SVGAGI. V was shortened by 6 bases and J by 4 bases, with 12 bases between the two germline ends. The donors were all healthy and Caucasian. The sample holds a few counts of this clonotype. The antigen remains undetermined. The clonotype originates from a newborn girl in good health. The sequencing sample was made of cord blood. The chain joins TRBV6-5 to TRBJ1-2; maybe TRBD1 (6 bases). The CDR3 protein is CASSLRQAYGYTF. CDR3 sequence (DNA): TGTGCCAGCAGCTTAAGACAGGCCTATGGCTACACCTTC.